The source of this T cell receptor (beta chain) is a study of control samples from healthy donors and cancer patients (dated by TCRdb to the early 2020s). Concerning this clone: Its cognate antigen has yet to be identified. Base qualities are not at hand, and no much larger clone is one base apart.

From its cysteine to its phenylalanine, the CDR3 spans 13 amino acids. Only the CDR3 part of the read is kept: 39 bases, read in frame from the first base. According to the germline V gene, CDR1 reads SGHTA and CDR2 reads FQGTGA. Trimming takes 6 bases off V and 6 bases off J; junction bases not matched to a gene: 6. Library preparation employed the immunoSEQ multiplex PCR assay. TCRdb mirrors the immuneACCESS table, restricted to in-frame sequences. Some clones are absent from its copies; in checked studies, under half trace to an unresolved V gene, and the reason for the others is unknown. The sample table holds 70,000 to 90,000 clones, of which 80% to 90% were seen once. The ten largest clones add up to 1.9% of the sample.

The sequencing input was PBMCs. This clonotype was sampled from a woman between 55 and 75 years old with head and neck cancer. Recombination linked TRBV7-3 to TRBJ2-3; 7 bases in the middle match TRBD1. The CDR3 amino acid sequence is: CASRPSQGDTQYF. The nucleotide sequence is given as TGTGCCAGCAGACCATCACAGGGGGATACGCAGTATTTT.